The 6 T cell receptor beta chains below were found in one sample sequenced in a study of T cells in Graves' hyperthyroidism and ophthalmopathy. The TCR beta CDR3 regions underwent amplification using RNA transcripts as the source. Initially, a first-round RT-PCR of the TCR CDR3 employed the HTBI primer set. TCRdb redid the calling of the multiplex PCR reads with MiXCR, one entry per CDR3 protein. The sample lists under 400,000 distinct CDR3 sequences; approximately 22% were seen once. Sequencing input: blood. These receptors all stem from a woman aged 45 to 65 with Graves' hyperthyroidism.

J is TRBJ1-1 and V is TRBV29-1; D gene uncertain. CDR3 length: 14 residues. Germline V gene data show CDR1 as SQVTM and CDR2 as ANQGSEA. V was trimmed by 0 bases and J by 2 bases, leaving 10 bases between them. In DNA, the CDR3 is TGCAGCGTTGAAGATCCTGGATTTAACACTGAAGCTTTCTTT. Encoded protein: CSVEDPGFNTEAFF.

The chain recombines TRBV28 with TRBJ1-1; the D is unclear. Germline CDR1 and CDR2: MDHEN and SYDVKM. The CDR3 is 14 residues long. Trimming removed 4 bases at V and 1 base at J, with 10 bases between. CDR3 protein: CASSSPGENTEAFF. In DNA form, the CDR3 reads TGTGCCAGCAGTTCACCGGGCGAGAACACTGAAGCTTTCTTT.

Ten or more counts support this clonotype. This sequence joins TRBV20-1 and TRBJ1-1, with a tentative D call TRBD1 (5 bases). The CDR3 length is 16 residues. Germline-derived CDR1 and CDR2 are DFQATT and SNEGSKA (reference sequence). CDR3 sequence: CSPLGVRFRENTEAFF. CDR3 sequence (DNA): TGCAGCCCGCTTGGGGTACGCTTCAGGGAGAACACTGAAGCTTTCTTT.

This clonotype occurred a few times. J is TRBJ1-5 and V is TRBV5-1; D is possibly TRBD1 (5 bases). Germline CDR1 SGHRS, CDR2 YFSETQ. V was pared by 3 bases and J by 2 bases, with 6 bases between. The length of the CDR3 is 13 residues. CDR3 sequence: CASSSTGNQPQHF. Written as DNA, the CDR3 is TGCGCCAGCAGCTCGACAGGCAATCAGCCCCAGCATTTT. The complete variable domain, with remaining parts taken from reference TRBV5-1 and TRBJ1-5, reads KAGVTQTPRYLIKTRGQQVTLSCSPISGHRSVSWYQQTPGQGLQFLFEYFSETQRNKGNFPGRFSGRQFSNSRSEMNVSTLELGDSALYLCASSSTGNQPQHFGDGTRLSIL.

The V gene is TRBV20-1, the J gene TRBJ1-6; TRBD1 matches 7 bases. The CDR3 sequence is 13 residues long. Germline trimming cut 3 bases from V and 5 bases from J; bases unmatched to any gene: 1. CDR1 and CDR2 from the germline V gene are DFQATT and SNEGSKA (reference sequence). The CDR3 DNA reads TGCAGTGCTAGGGGACAGAATAATTCACCCCTCCACTTT. Its translation is CSARGQNNSPLHF.

This clonotype appeared many times. The V call is TRBV28, the J call TRBJ1-6, with 8 bases that match TRBD1. Germline V gene data show CDR1 as MDHEN and CDR2 as SYDVKM. V lost 5 bases and J lost 0; bases outside the gene matches: 6. The CDR3 totals 17 residues. This CDR3 is CASSPGQGSSYNSPLHF. The CDR3 region has the DNA TGTGCCAGCAGTCCAGGACAGGGTTCCTCCTATAATTCACCCCTCCACTTT.